This T cell receptor beta chain was retrieved from a study of cytomegalovirus exposure and HLA in healthy donors. Study-level findings and limits: Earlier analysis found most TCR beta V segments productive about 87% or about 30% of the time. Associated with cytomegalovirus, according to the listing, were some 150 TCR beta chains. The study assumed roughly uniform donor sequencing depth for presence/absence analyses.

13 Jbeta primers and 60 Vbeta primers were used for the PCR. The table came from immunoSEQ multiplex PCR; TCRdb's copy has only in-frame clones and leaves some out. The sample contains approximately 180,000 clones, 80% to 90% of which appear only once. Germline-derived CDR1 and CDR2 are MGHRA and YSYEKL. The CDR3 is made up of 16 amino acids. Unmatched junction bases numbered 10, after V lost 4 bases and J lost 5 bases. Donors were ostensibly healthy at sampling, although undocumented immune exposures were probable. As for this clone: Its antigen is not identified.

The chain couples TRBV4-1 to TRBJ2-5, with 10 nucleotides matching TRBD2. The sample taken for sequencing was PBMCs. The clonotype originates from a girl aged 5-17 years in good health and CMV-seropositive. CDR3 residues: CASSPLAGAHRETQYF. CDR3 DNA: TGCGCCAGCAGCCCCCTAGCGGGGGCCCATAGGGAGACCCAGTACTTC.